These T cell receptor beta chains were read from a single sample in a study of blood T cell repertoires in COVID-19. Generated by immunoSEQ multiplex PCR, the TCRdb table keeps only in-frame clones and is missing some. The sample holds around 20,000 clones, 88% seen once. The sample was PBMCs or T cells enriched from blood (not recorded which). The receptors derive from a woman aged 25-40 years who had recovered from COVID-19. The CDR3 runs from the conserved cysteine through the conserved F or W. D genes are given only for firm matches. Some rows have no size entry. The others give once, few or many, or a class for an expanded clone.

D,J,V,size,DNA,CDR3
TRBD1,TRBJ1-1,TRBV29-1,-,TGCAGCAGCCGGCAGGGGGCTGTAGCTGAAGCTTTCTTT,CSSRQGAVAEAFF
TRBD1,TRBJ1-1,TRBV5-6,few,TGTGCCAGCAGGCAGACAGGGCGGACTGAAGCTTTCTTT,CASRQTGRTEAFF
TRBD2,TRBJ2-7,TRBV5-8,-,TGTGCCAGCAGCTTGGTTCTAGCGGGGGGCGCCTACGAGCAGTACTTC,CASSLVLAGGAYEQYF
-,TRBJ1-4,TRBV25-1,-,TGTGCCAGCAGTGAAGGGGAGTTCTTTGAAAAACTGTTTTTT,CASSEGEFFEKLFF
TRBD2,TRBJ2-7,TRBV3-1/TRBV3-2,-,TGTGCCAGCAGCCCGAGTACTAGCGGCTACTACGAGCAGTACTTC,CASSPSTSGYYEQYF
TRBD1,TRBJ1-6,TRBV4-1,-,TGCGCCAGCAGCCAGGACGGGACAGCCGTTAATTCACCCCTCCACTTT,CASSQDGTAVNSPLHF
-,TRBJ2-2,TRBV10-2,-,TGCGCCAGCAGTTCCAGGGGGGTCTGGGAGCTGTTTTTT,CASSSRGVWELFF
-,TRBJ1-5,TRBV18,-,TGTGCCAGCTCACAGGACATTCGCAATCAGCCCCAGCATTTT,CASSQDIRNQPQHF
-,TRBJ1-1,TRBV19,-,TGTGCCAGTAGTATCGGGGTGAACACTGAAGCTTTCTTT,CASSIGVNTEAFF
-,TRBJ2-7,TRBV5-8,few,TGTGCCAGCAGCTTGCTGAGGTACGAGCAGTACTTC,CASSLLRYEQYF
TRBD2,TRBJ2-2,TRBV27,-,TGTGCCAGCAGGACCGGGGGGGCTAACACCGGGGAGCTGTTTTTT,CASRTGGANTGELFF
TRBD1,TRBJ2-7,TRBV29-1,once,TGCAGCGTAGCCGGGACAGGTGAGCAGTACTTC,CSVAGTGEQYF
TRBD1,TRBJ2-7,TRBV5-6,-,TGTGCCAGCAGGCCGGGACAGGGGGCCTACGAGCAGTACTTC,CASRPGQGAYEQYF
-,TRBJ2-7,TRBV7-2,few,TGTGCCAGCAGTCCAGAAGGGTACGGGGACGAGCAGTACTTC,CASSPEGYGDEQYF
-,TRBJ2-1,TRBV30,-,TGTGCCTGGAGTGGAGCCCAGCGCATTAGCTCCTACAATGAGCAGTTCTTC,CAWSGAQRISSYNEQFF
TRBD1,TRBJ2-6,TRBV4-2,-,TGTGCCAGCAGCCAAGTACCGGGACAGGGGGTCTCTGGGGCCAACGTCCTGACTTTC,CASSQVPGQGVSGANVLTF
-,TRBJ2-3,TRBV2,-,TGTGCCAGCAGGGAGGAGGCGAATACGCAGTATTTT,CASREEANTQYF
TRBD2,TRBJ2-2,TRBV6-4,-,TGTGCCAGCAGTGTCTTCCAACTAGCGGGGGCGAACACCGGGGAGCTGTTTTTT,CASSVFQLAGANTGELFF
-,TRBJ2-3,TRBV5-1,-,TGCGCCAGCAGCTTTAGCGAGAGCACAGATACGCAGTATTTT,CASSFSESTDTQYF
-,TRBJ1-5,TRBV3-1/TRBV3-2,-,TGTGCCAGCAGCCGTAATCTAGGGGGGGATCAGCCCCAGCATTTT,CASSRNLGGDQPQHF
TRBD1,TRBJ1-5,TRBV30,-,TGTGCCTGGAGTGCCATCGGACAGGGGAGCAATCAGCCCCAGCATTTT,CAWSAIGQGSNQPQHF
TRBD2,TRBJ2-1,TRBV7-8,-,TGTGCCAGCCGGCTAGCGGGGGACAATGAGCAGTTCTTC,CASRLAGDNEQFF
-,TRBJ2-7,TRBV7-2,-,TGTGCCAGCAGCTTAACTCGATCCTCCGAGCAGTACTTC,CASSLTRSSEQYF
-,TRBJ2-7,TRBV6-2/TRBV6-3,-,TGTGCCAGCAGTAGATATGACAGGATTCTACCCGAGCAGTACTTC,CASSRYDRILPEQYF
-,TRBJ2-3,TRBV10-1,-,TGCGCCAGCAGTGGTAGTAGCACAGATACGCAGTATTTT,CASSGSSTDTQYF
-,TRBJ1-4,TRBV6-5,-,TGTGCCAGCAGTTTAGGACAGTTTAATGAAAAACTGTTTTTT,CASSLGQFNEKLFF
TRBD1,TRBJ1-1,TRBV30,few,TGTGCCGGGGGACAGGCGCTGCACGCTGAAGCTTTCTTT,CAGGQALHAEAFF
-,TRBJ1-2,TRBV6-5,-,TGTGCCAGCAGCCAAAGACAGAACTATGGCTACACCTTC,CASSQRQNYGYTF
TRBD2,TRBJ2-3,TRBV6-4,-,TGTGCCAGCAGTCTGGCTAGCGGGGGGGCGACAGATACGCAGTATTTT,CASSLASGGATDTQYF
-,TRBJ2-1,TRBV28,-,TGTGCCAGCAGTTCTGGGCCTATCTCCTACAATGAGCAGTTCTTC,CASSSGPISYNEQFF
-,TRBJ2-6,TRBV28,-,TGTGCCACCACGAGGGCCCCAACCTCTGGGGCCAACGTCCTGACTTTC,CATTRAPTSGANVLTF
-,TRBJ1-5,TRBV27,few,TGTGCCAGTGCCGACCGGGGGTCCAATCAGCCCCAGCATTTT,CASADRGSNQPQHF
TRBD2,TRBJ2-7,TRBV29-1,-,TGCAGCGTTGATGGGACTAGCGACTCCTCCTACGAGCAGTACTTC,CSVDGTSDSSYEQYF
-,TRBJ1-1,TRBV19,-,TGTGCCAGTAGCCTAAACAGGGAGTACACTGAAGCTTTCTTT,CASSLNREYTEAFF
TRBD1,TRBJ1-1,TRBV29-1,-,TGCAGCGTATTACAGGGGGGCACTGAAGCTTTCTTT,CSVLQGGTEAFF
-,TRBJ1-3,TRBV6-5,-,TGTGCCAGCAAAACAGGCCCTGGAAACACCATATATTTT,CASKTGPGNTIYF
-,TRBJ1-1,TRBV11-1,once,TGTGCCAGCAGCTTATATTTAACAGACCCGAACACTGAAGCTTTCTTT,CASSLYLTDPNTEAFF
-,TRBJ1-6,TRBV11-2,-,TGTGCCAGCAGCTTAGGGAGCTCCTATAATTCACCCCTCCACTTT,CASSLGSSYNSPLHF
-,TRBJ2-7,TRBV7-7,-,TGTGCCAGCAGGATGACAGGTTCAGGGGGGTCCTACGAGCAGTACTTC,CASRMTGSGGSYEQYF
TRBD1,TRBJ1-2,TRBV2,-,TGTGCCAGCAGTGAAGCCTCGACAGGGGGTGGCTACACCTTC,CASSEASTGGGYTF